What follows are 31 T cell receptor beta chains derived from one specimen sequenced in a study of blood T cell repertoires in COVID-19. Repertoires were generated with immunoSEQ multiplex PCR, while TCRdb's copy carries only in-frame clones and drops some. In the table there are 45,000 to 50,000 clones, 86% of which are singletons. The sequencing sample was made of peripheral blood. Receptors were obtained from a human donor in a cohort sampled during active COVID-19.

The J gene is TRBJ2-3, the V gene TRBV9, with TRBD2 matching over 8 bases. From germline, CDR1 is SGDLS and CDR2 YYNGEE. Unmatched junction bases numbered 15, after V lost 6 bases and J lost 0 bases. CDR3 length equals 18 residues. The CDR3 region is CASTKGTGGPTSTDTQYF. The DNA for the CDR3 is TGTGCCAGCACCAAGGGGACGGGGGGGCCAACTAGCACAGATACGCAGTATTTT.

J is TRBJ2-2 and V is TRBV5-5; TRBD1 agrees at 11 bases. The V gene's germline CDR1 is SGHKS and CDR2 YYEKEE (reference sequence). This CDR3 comprises 16 residues. V lost 4 bases and J lost 10; bases outside the gene matches: 12. The CDR3 here is CASSPYWTGGSPELFF. For the CDR3, the DNA is TGTGCCAGCAGCCCTTACTGGACAGGGGGCTCACCGGAGCTGTTTTTT.

The chain joins TRBV9 to TRBJ1-6; D might be TRBD1 (5 bases). Trimming shortened V by 7 bases and J by 6 bases, and 20 bases separated the two germline ends. This CDR3 has 16 amino acids. Germline-derived CDR1 and CDR2 are SGDLS and YYNGEE. In nucleotides, the CDR3 is TGTGCCAGCGGGGCCCACGGTAGAAACATTAATTCACCCCTCCACTTT. It codes for CASGAHGRNINSPLHF.

The chain carries TRBV4-2 and TRBJ1-4; TRBD1 agrees at 8 bases. Trimming at V came to 3 bases and at J to 5 bases, leaving 8 bases not matched to a gene. CDR1 and CDR2 (germline): LGHNA, YNFKEQ. The CDR3 totals 16 residues. The CDR3 DNA sequence: TGTGCCAGCAGCCAGGACGGACAGGGCGGCAATGAAAAACTGTTTTTT. Amino acid sequence: CASSQDGQGGNEKLFF.

The V call is TRBV3-1 (or the pseudogene TRBV3-2), the J call TRBJ2-7, with 9 bases matching TRBD2. Germline CDR1 is LGHDT and CDR2 is YNNKEL (reference sequence). This CDR3 spans 17 amino acids. Trimming at V came to 0 bases and at J to 3 bases, leaving 9 bases not matched to a gene. The CDR3 DNA is TGTGCCAGCAGCCAAGAGTTCGGCGGGGGGGCCCGCTACGAGCAGTACTTC. It codes for CASSQEFGGGARYEQYF.

This clone occurred once. V gene TRBV7-9 combines with J gene TRBJ1-5; 7 bases align to TRBD1. The V and J ends lost 1 base and 7 bases, in that order; junction bases with no gene match: 4. This CDR3 spans 14 amino acids. The germline gives CDR1 SEHNR, CDR2 FQNEAQ (reference sequence). The CDR3 DNA is TGTGCCAGCAGCTTAGAGGGGGCTGCGCAGCCCCAGCATTTT. Protein sequence: CASSLEGAAQPQHF. The full variable domain, its missing parts supplied by reference TRBV7-9 and TRBJ1-5, is DTGVSQNPRHKITKRGQNVTFRCDPISEHNRLYWYRQTLGQGPEFLTYFQNEAQLEKSRLLSDRFSAERPKGSFSTLEIQRTEQGDSAMYLCASSLEGAAQPQHFGDGTRLSIL.

The V and J genes are TRBV5-1 and TRBJ1-4; a weak D match, TRBD1 (5 bases). V lost 4 bases, J lost 7 bases, and 14 bases lay in between. This CDR3 has 14 residues. In germline, CDR1 is SGHRS, CDR2 YFSETQ. Written as DNA, the CDR3 is TGCGCCAGCAGCCGCGACAGTCTTGGTGAAAAACTGTTTTTT. Translated, it gives CASSRDSLGEKLFF. The full variable domain, completed using reference TRBV5-1 and TRBJ1-4, is KAGVTQTPRYLIKTRGQQVTLSCSPISGHRSVSWYQQTPGQGLQFLFEYFSETQRNKGNFPGRFSGRQFSNSRSEMNVSTLELGDSALYLCASSRDSLGEKLFFGSGTQLSVL.

The chain links TRBV5-1 to TRBJ2-7, with TRBD1 matching 7 bases. V was clipped by 0 bases and J by 5 bases; unmatched bases: 5. Germline assignment: CDR1 SGHRS and CDR2 YFSETQ. CDR3 length equals 14 residues. The CDR3 region is CASSLVQGDHEQYF. CDR3 nucleotides: TGCGCCAGCAGCTTGGTGCAGGGGGACCACGAGCAGTACTTC.

This clone was detected only once. The chain couples TRBV2 to TRBJ2-1; D is uncertain. In germline, CDR1 is SNHLY, CDR2 FYNNEI. V was pared by 6 bases and J by 0 bases, with 15 bases between. The CDR3 spans 16 residues. The CDR3 region is CASSALGGSSYNEQFF. CDR3 nucleotide sequence: TGTGCCAGCAGCGCCCTCGGCGGCAGCTCCTACAATGAGCAGTTCTTC.

J is TRBJ2-1 and V is TRBV7-3, with D possibly TRBD2 on 6 matching bases. The CDR3 covers 15 residues. Deletions cut 1 base from V and 5 bases from J, with 12 bases between. CDR1 and CDR2 from the germline V gene are SGHTA and FQGTGA. In nucleotides, the CDR3 is TGTGCCAGCAGCTTAAGGGACTCCGGACACAATGAGCAGTTCTTC. Its translation: CASSLRDSGHNEQFF.

The chain links TRBV5-1 to TRBJ1-6; 9 nucleotides line up with TRBD1. The CDR3 contains 15 residues. V gave up 0 bases and J gave up 7 bases; unmatched junction bases: 2. Germline-derived CDR1 and CDR2 are SGHRS and YFSETQ. The CDR3 DNA follows: TGCGCCAGCAGCTTGGGCGGGACAGGGAATTCACCCCTCCACTTT. Translation gives CASSLGGTGNSPLHF. Looking up the rest from reference TRBV5-1 and TRBJ1-6 gives the full variable domain: KAGVTQTPRYLIKTRGQQVTLSCSPISGHRSVSWYQQTPGQGLQFLFEYFSETQRNKGNFPGRFSGRQFSNSRSEMNVSTLELGDSALYLCASSLGGTGNSPLHFGNGTRLTVT.

This chain connects TRBV21-1 to TRBJ2-3; the table calls TRBD2, which could not be checked here. TRBV21-1 is a known pseudogene. The CDR3 sequence is 18 residues long. The CDR3 nucleotides read TGTGCCAGCAGCAACTATCGAGGACTCGTCTCTAGCACAGATACGCAGTATTTT. It encodes CASSNYRGLVSSTDTQYF.

The chain carries TRBV9 and TRBJ1-3, with a tentative D call TRBD1 (6 bases). CDR3 length: 16 residues. Trimming left V 0 bases short and J 2 bases short, with 12 bases between. Germline CDR1 SGDLS, CDR2 YYNGEE. DNA of the CDR3: TGTGCCAGCAGCGTAGATGGCAGGGGAACTGGAAACACCATATATTTT. Its translation is CASSVDGRGTGNTIYF.

This clone was counted a single time. The chain uses TRBV11-2 and TRBJ1-2; D is undetermined. The CDR3 length is 13 residues. V lost 5 bases to trimming and J lost 4 bases, with 11 bases between them. Germline V gene sequence: CDR1 SGHAT, CDR2 FQNNGV. The CDR3 protein is CASSADNFYGYTF. As DNA, the CDR3 is TGTGCCAGCAGCGCCGACAACTTCTATGGCTACACCTTC. The full variable domain, with the rest looked up from reference TRBV11-2 and TRBJ1-2, is EAGVAQSPRYKIIEKRQSVAFWCNPISGHATLYWYQQILGQGPKLLIQFQNNGVVDDSQLPKDRFSAERLKGVDSTLKIQPAKLEDSAVYLCASSADNFYGYTFGSGTRLTVV.

The chain uses TRBV3-1 (or the pseudogene TRBV3-2) and TRBJ1-2; D is unclear. The CDR3 length is 16 residues. Germline CDR1 is LGHDT and CDR2 is YNNKEL (reference sequence). Trimming removed 4 bases from V and 0 bases from J, with 15 bases in between. CDR3 in amino acids: CASSRTHVGANYGYTF. Written as DNA, the CDR3 is TGTGCCAGCAGCCGCACCCACGTGGGAGCTAACTATGGCTACACCTTC.

The chain carries TRBV18 and TRBJ2-5; D may be TRBD2 (6 bases). Germline V gives CDR1 KGHSH, CDR2 LQKENI. This CDR3 contains 15 residues. V was shortened by 0 bases and J by 7 bases, with 15 bases between the two germline ends. The CDR3 loop reads CASSPPGGVGGTQYF. The CDR3 bases are TGTGCCAGCTCACCACCCGGCGGAGTGGGGGGGACCCAGTACTTC.

The V gene is TRBV3-1 (or the pseudogene TRBV3-2), the J gene TRBJ1-5; D is unclear. The CDR3 contains 14 residues. Trimming left V 1 base short and J 6 bases short, with 10 bases between. From germline, CDR1 is LGHDT and CDR2 YNNKEL (reference sequence). The CDR3 DNA sequence: TGTGCCAGCAGCCAAGTGTCAGGTGGTCAGCCCCAGCATTTT. This translates into CASSQVSGGQPQHF.

The V and J genes are TRBV24-1 and TRBJ2-2; D gene unclear. There are 15 residues in the CDR3. Trimming pared 7 bases from V and 0 bases from J, leaving 11 bases between. The germline V gene encodes CDR1 KGHDR and CDR2 SFDVKD. The CDR3 DNA reads TGTGCCACCAGCCCTGGCGGCCCGAACACCGGGGAGCTGTTTTTT. This translates into CATSPGGPNTGELFF.

The V and J genes are TRBV6-6 and TRBJ1-2, with 9 bases lining up with TRBD1. Germline-derived CDR1 and CDR2 are MNHNY and SVGAGI (reference sequence). The V segment lost 8 bases and the J segment 8 bases; nucleotides outside the gene matches: 9. CDR3 length equals 13 residues. The CDR3 here is CASGDRDYDGYTF. The CDR3 bases are TGTGCCAGCGGGGACAGGGATTATGACGGCTACACCTTC.

This clone was observed a handful of times. The V call is TRBV7-2, the J call TRBJ2-5; weak D call: TRBD1 (6 bases). V lost 1 base to trimming and J lost 2 bases, with 11 bases between them. Germline V gives CDR1 SGHTA, CDR2 FQGNSA. The CDR3 covers 15 residues. DNA for the CDR3: TGTGCCAGCAGCTTAGTCAGGACAGCACAAGAGACCCAGTACTTC. It translates to CASSLVRTAQETQYF.

As regards this clone: This specimen includes other DNA sequences encoding the same CDR3. The V call is TRBV6-5, the J call TRBJ2-3; D remains ambiguous. The CDR3 loop spans 16 amino acids. CDR1 is MNHEY and CDR2 is SVGAGI in the germline V gene. V was cut by 0 bases and J by 1 base, with 11 bases left in between. The CDR3 bases are TGTGCCAGCAGTTACTCGAGAGGCGGCGGCACAGATACGCAGTATTTT. Translating gives CASSYSRGGGTDTQYF.

This chain links TRBV4-1 with TRBJ1-4, with a tentative D call TRBD1 (6 bases). V was cut by 1 base and J by 8 bases, with 20 bases left in between. CDR1 and CDR2 (germline): MGHRA, YSYEKL. The length of the CDR3 is 17 residues. The CDR3 DNA is TGCGCCAGCAGCCAAGTGGGGCGACAAAGGGGGAACGAAAAACTGTTTTTT. Its translation: CASSQVGRQRGNEKLFF.

In regard to this clone: Other DNA sequences of this sample code for an identical CDR3. The rearrangement uses TRBV3-1 (or the pseudogene TRBV3-2) and TRBJ1-1, with a weak D call TRBD1 (6 bases). This CDR3 is 14 amino acids long. Germline CDR1 is LGHDT and CDR2 is YNNKEL (reference sequence). Deletions cut 0 bases from V and 1 base from J, with 6 bases between. CDR3 in DNA: TGTGCCAGCAGCCAAGAAGGGGGGAACACTGAAGCTTTCTTT. Translating it yields CASSQEGGNTEAFF.

This clone was detected only once. The chain employs TRBV11-2 and TRBJ2-3, with 10 bases aligning to TRBD2. The CDR3 length is 15 residues. Germline CDR1 SGHAT, CDR2 FQNNGV. The V segment lost 4 bases and the J segment 5 bases; nucleotides outside the gene matches: 6. The CDR3 loop is CASSSALAGVDTQYF. DNA of the CDR3: TGTGCCAGCAGCTCCGCTCTAGCGGGGGTAGATACGCAGTATTTT.

The chain employs TRBV6-1 and TRBJ2-7, with D unresolved. The CDR3 is 13 amino acids. The V and J ends lost 2 bases and 4 bases respectively, with 9 bases between them. Germline CDR1 MNHNS, CDR2 SASEGT. The CDR3 sequence is CASSETRAYEQYF. Written as DNA, the CDR3 is TGTGCCAGCAGTGAAACCAGAGCGTACGAGCAGTACTTC.

To note about this clone: Other DNA sequences in this specimen translate into the identical CDR3. The gene calls are TRBV5-1 and TRBJ2-5, with a weak D call TRBD2 (5 bases). The CDR3 has 13 amino acids. CDR1 is SGHRS and CDR2 is YFSETQ in the germline V gene. The germline V and J ends were trimmed by 2 bases and 2 bases, with 7 bases remaining between them. Here the CDR3 DNA reads TGCGCCAGCAGCTTTAGCGCGCAAGAGACCCAGTACTTC. This codes for CASSFSAQETQYF.

This clone was seen a few times. The chain carries TRBV12-5 and TRBJ1-4; 10 nucleotides match TRBD1. There are 18 residues in the CDR3. The germline CDR1 and CDR2 sequences are LGHNT and FRNRAP. Trimming removed 4 bases from V and 8 bases from J; junction bases left unmatched: 16. CDR3: CASGSYYTGTGDGEKLFF. CDR3 sequence (DNA): TGTGCTAGTGGTTCGTACTACACCGGGACAGGGGACGGGGAAAAACTGTTTTTT. The whole variable domain, remainder taken from reference TRBV12-5 and TRBJ1-4, is DARVTQTPRHKVTEMGQEVTMRCQPILGHNTVFWYRQTMMQGLELLAYFRNRAPLDDSGMPKDRFSAEMPDATLATLKIQPSEPRDSAVYFCASGSYYTGTGDGEKLFFGSGTQLSVL.

The V gene is TRBV10-3, the J gene TRBJ2-2; 9 bases fit TRBD1. After removal of 0 bases from V and 4 bases from J, the junction contained 6 bases not matched to a gene. This CDR3 contains 17 residues. CDR1 ENHRY and CDR2 SYGVKD come from the germline V gene. Here the CDR3 reads CAISESWGQGPTGELFF. As DNA, the CDR3 is TGTGCCATCAGTGAGTCATGGGGACAGGGACCCACCGGGGAGCTGTTTTTT.

This chain links TRBV19 with TRBJ1-1; D is unresolved. Trimming left V 3 bases short and J 4 bases short, with 6 bases between. Per the germline V gene, CDR1 is LNHDA and CDR2 is SQIVND (reference sequence). The CDR3 contains 12 residues. CDR3 DNA: TGTGCCAGTAGTATGCACATCACTGAAGCTTTCTTT. Its protein is CASSMHITEAFF.

The chain employs TRBV4-2 and TRBJ2-3, with TRBD2 identical over 9 bases. Germline V gene data show CDR1 as LGHNA and CDR2 as YNFKEQ. There are 17 residues in the CDR3. The J segment lost 6 bases and the V segment lost 8 bases, leaving 18 bases of the junction unmatched. CDR3 DNA sequence: TGTGCCAGCCACTCAGGGGTTGGCGGGGGGGCCTCGGATACGCAGTATTTT. Protein: CASHSGVGGGASDTQYF.

This chain joins TRBV7-9 and TRBJ1-6; no clear D. Germline V CDR1 and CDR2: SEHNR, FQNEAQ (reference sequence). This CDR3 region has 12 residues. The ends were cut back, 1 base at V and 9 bases at J, with 4 bases in the middle. As DNA, the CDR3 is TGTGCCAGCAGCTTAGGAGGTTCACCCCTCCACTTT. Translation gives CASSLGGSPLHF.